What follows are 21 T cell receptor beta chains derived from one specimen sequenced in a study of blood T cell repertoires in COVID-19. The repertoire was sequenced with immunoSEQ multiplex PCR; TCRdb's copy has only in-frame clones and lacks some. The sample contains just under 150,000 clones, 80% to 90% of which appear only once. Input material: peripheral blood. Receptor source: a woman aged 45-59 years with active or convalescent COVID-19.

The V call is TRBV24-1, the J call TRBJ1-1; 10 bases align to TRBD1. The V segment lost 4 bases and the J segment 1 base; nucleotides outside the gene matches: 5. The CDR3 sequence is 16 residues long. The germline V gene has CDR1 KGHDR and CDR2 SFDVKD. CDR3 bases: TGTGCCACCAGTGACGCGGGACAGGGGCCGAACACTGAAGCTTTCTTT. It translates to CATSDAGQGPNTEAFF.

This sequence joins TRBV6-6 and TRBJ1-2, with 8 bases matching TRBD1. From germline, CDR1 is MNHNY and CDR2 SVGAGI (reference sequence). Trimming at V came to 6 bases and at J to 8 bases, leaving 17 bases not matched to a gene. This CDR3 contains 16 residues. The CDR3 DNA sequence: TGTGCCAGCAGCCTTGACAAAACCGGGACAGGTTACGGCTACACCTTC. Its protein product is CASSLDKTGTGYGYTF.

This rearrangement joins TRBV19 to TRBJ1-1; D unclear. Germline CDR1 is LNHDA and CDR2 is SQIVND (reference sequence). Trimming shortened V by 4 bases and J by 7 bases, and 19 bases separated the two germline ends. This CDR3 spans 15 amino acids. CDR3 sequence (DNA): TGTGCCAGTAGTACAAACAGCGCGGGGATCAGTGAAGCTTTCTTT. Translated: CASSTNSAGISEAFF.

The rearrangement uses TRBV15 and TRBJ2-1, with D hard to call. The CDR3 has 14 residues. Germline V CDR1 and CDR2: LNHNV, YYDKDF (reference sequence). V gave up 2 bases and J gave up 5 bases, with 10 bases separating them. The CDR3 reads CATSRRSRDNEQFF. CDR3 coding DNA: TGTGCCACCAGCAGAAGGAGCCGCGACAATGAGCAGTTCTTC.

The rearrangement links TRBV28 to TRBJ1-2, with D hard to call. CDR1 MDHEN and CDR2 SYDVKM come from the germline V gene. The CDR3 loop spans 12 amino acids. The ends were cut back, 3 bases at V and 5 bases at J, with 7 bases in the middle. This chain's CDR3 is CASSFYEYGYTF. DNA of the CDR3: TGTGCCAGCAGTTTTTACGAGTATGGCTACACCTTC.

This chain connects TRBV28 to TRBJ2-7; 9 bases line up with TRBD2. J was trimmed by 1 base and V by 4 bases; bases with no gene match: 11. This CDR3 contains 17 residues. Per the germline V gene, CDR1 is MDHEN and CDR2 is SYDVKM. CDR3 amino acids: CASSSGSAGGPSYEQYF. The CDR3, as DNA: TGTGCCAGCAGTTCCGGCTCTGCGGGAGGGCCGTCCTACGAGCAGTACTTC.

J is TRBJ1-1 and V is TRBV2; 8 bases match TRBD1. The CDR3 loop spans 15 amino acids. The germline gives CDR1 SNHLY, CDR2 FYNNEI. The V gene end was trimmed by 2 bases and the J gene end by 5 bases; junction bases not matched to a gene: 7. The CDR3 is CASSEQGAIGTEAFF. In DNA form, the CDR3 reads TGTGCCAGCAGTGAACAGGGGGCAATTGGGACTGAAGCTTTCTTT.

CDR3: CASSPGQYSGNTIYF. The DNA for the CDR3 is TGTGCCAGCAGTCCAGGACAGTACTCTGGAAACACCATATATTTT. The chain employs TRBV6-5 and TRBJ1-3, with D perhaps TRBD1 (6 bases). Germline CDR1 is MNHEY and CDR2 is SVGAGI. Trimming pared 5 bases from V and 0 bases from J, leaving 11 bases between. CDR3 length: 15 amino acids.

The chain combines TRBV6-4 with TRBJ1-2, with D uncertain. CDR3 length: 15 amino acids. Germline V gene data show CDR1 as MRHNA and CDR2 as SNTAGT. V was shortened by 4 bases and J by 2 bases, with 14 bases between the two germline ends. Written as DNA, the CDR3 is TGTGCCAGCAGTGTGTATGCAGGCTTCAACTATGGCTACACCTTC. Its translation: CASSVYAGFNYGYTF.

The rearrangement uses TRBV7-3 and TRBJ2-1; tentative D call: TRBD1 (8 bases). Between the trimmed V and J ends, which lost 5 bases and 6 bases, there was a span of 20 bases. The CDR3 contains 16 residues. Germline V gene lookup returns CDR1 SGHTA and CDR2 FQGTGA. The CDR3 reads CASSQTRTGRVNEQFF. CDR3 DNA: TGTGCCAGCAGCCAGACCCGGACAGGGAGGGTCAATGAGCAGTTCTTC.

This chain joins TRBV2 and TRBJ2-1; D gene unclear. Trimming left V 6 bases short and J 5 bases short, with 11 bases between. From germline, CDR1 is SNHLY and CDR2 FYNNEI. This CDR3 contains 13 residues. The CDR3 region has the DNA TGTGCCAGCAGGACTTTTAAGAACAATGAGCAGTTCTTC. Its translation is CASRTFKNNEQFF.

The V and J genes are TRBV29-1 and TRBJ1-1; D is possibly TRBD1 (6 bases). In germline, CDR1 is SQVTM, CDR2 ANQGSEA. The CDR3 sequence is 14 residues long. V was clipped by 8 bases and J by 5 bases, with 21 bases between them. The CDR3 coding sequence is TGCAGCCATTCCTCAGGGGACGGGGGGACTGAAGCTTTCTTT. Translating gives CSHSSGDGGTEAFF. Drawing the rest from reference TRBV29-1 and TRBJ1-1, the complete variable domain is SAVISQKPSRDICQRGTSLTIQCQVDSQVTMMFWYRQQPGQSLTLIATANQGSEATYESGFVIDKFPISRPNLTFSTLTVSNMSPEDSSIYLCSHSSGDGGTEAFFGQGTRLTVV.

V usage is TRBV27 and J usage is TRBJ2-3, with D perhaps matching TRBD2 (5 bases). The CDR3 is 15 residues long. Germline-derived CDR1 and CDR2 are MNHEY and SMNVEV (reference sequence). V was clipped by 5 bases and J by 3 bases, with 15 bases between them. The DNA of the CDR3 is TGTGCCAGCAGTAAGGGCAGCGGACGAACAGATACGCAGTATTTT. As protein: CASSKGSGRTDTQYF.

The chain couples TRBV19 to TRBJ2-5; the D is unclear. Germline CDR1 LNHDA, CDR2 SQIVND (reference sequence). The V and J ends lost 1 base and 4 bases respectively, with 7 bases between them. The length of the CDR3 is 13 residues. The CDR3 sequence: CASSIAGPETQYF. CDR3 coding DNA: TGTGCCAGTAGTATAGCGGGTCCAGAGACCCAGTACTTC.

This clone was found a few times. The gene calls are TRBV28 and TRBJ1-4; 10 nucleotides agree with TRBD1. This CDR3 is built from 16 residues. The ends lost 8 bases at V and 5 bases at J; junction bases unmatched: 11. Germline loops: CDR1 MDHEN, CDR2 SYDVKM. CDR3: CASWPLSGQGNEKLFF. CDR3 in DNA: TGTGCCAGCTGGCCTTTATCGGGACAGGGGAATGAAAAACTGTTTTTT.

V usage is TRBV2 and J usage is TRBJ2-1; D might be TRBD2 (5 bases). Per germline, CDR1 SNHLY and CDR2 FYNNEI. With 4 bases removed from V and 8 bases from J, the gap between germline ends came to 27 bases. The CDR3 spans 18 residues. CDR3 coding DNA: TGTGCCAGCAGTGCCCCTAGAGGGAGAGGGTTTGGTGGATATGAGCAGTTCTTC. It yields the protein CASSAPRGRGFGGYEQFF.

This sequence joins TRBV7-9 and TRBJ1-6; 8 nucleotides agree with TRBD1. The ends lost 1 base at V and 6 bases at J; junction bases unmatched: 2. The CDR3 is made up of 15 amino acids. CDR1 is SEHNR and CDR2 is FQNEAQ in the germline V gene (reference sequence). The CDR3 region is CASSLGTGLNSPLHF. The DNA of the CDR3 is TGTGCCAGCAGCTTAGGGACAGGGCTTAATTCACCCCTCCACTTT.

The genes are TRBV7-3 and TRBJ2-2; TRBD1 aligns across 7 bases. The germline V gene encodes CDR1 SGHTA and CDR2 FQGTGA. Losses at the gene ends were 2 bases for V and 5 bases for J; bases not matched to a gene: 11. CDR3 length: 17 amino acids. CDR3 nucleotide sequence: TGTGCCAGCAGCTTAGACCCCAGGGGGTCGGTTACCGGGGAGCTGTTTTTT. Protein: CASSLDPRGSVTGELFF.

V gene TRBV7-8 combines with J gene TRBJ1-5; no firm D call. Trimming pared 5 bases from V and 4 bases from J, leaving 15 bases between. This CDR3 contains 15 residues. CDR1 is SGHVS and CDR2 is FQNEAQ in the germline V gene. CDR3 loop: CASSPLGAGNQPQHF. Here the CDR3 DNA reads TGTGCCAGCAGCCCGTTAGGTGCCGGGAATCAGCCCCAGCATTTT.

V and J are TRBV24-1 and TRBJ2-1, with a possible D match to TRBD2 (6 bases). With 6 bases removed from V and 2 bases from J, the gap between germline ends came to 13 bases. The CDR3 runs 15 residues. The germline gives CDR1 KGHDR, CDR2 SFDVKD. CDR3 sequence: CATSPRSGAYNEQFF. The CDR3 DNA sequence: TGTGCCACCAGTCCCCGGTCGGGGGCCTACAATGAGCAGTTCTTC.

CDR3 coding DNA: TGTGCCAGCAGTTATAGAATAGCGGGAGGGCAGTACAATGAGCAGTTCTTC. It codes for CASSYRIAGGQYNEQFF. The chain recombines TRBV27 with TRBJ2-1; 11 positions agree with TRBD2. The CDR3 has 17 amino acids. Germline V lookup: CDR1 MNHEY, CDR2 SMNVEV (reference sequence). Germline trimming cut 4 bases from V and 4 bases from J; bases unmatched to any gene: 9.